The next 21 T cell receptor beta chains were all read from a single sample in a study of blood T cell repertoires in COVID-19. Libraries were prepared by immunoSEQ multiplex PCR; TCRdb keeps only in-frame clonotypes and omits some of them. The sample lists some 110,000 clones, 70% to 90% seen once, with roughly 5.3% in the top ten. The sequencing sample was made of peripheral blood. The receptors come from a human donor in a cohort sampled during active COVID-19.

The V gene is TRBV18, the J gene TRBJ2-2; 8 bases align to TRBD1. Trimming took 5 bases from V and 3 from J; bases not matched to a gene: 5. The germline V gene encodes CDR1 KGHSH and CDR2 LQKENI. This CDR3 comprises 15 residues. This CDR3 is CASSVGTGYTGELFF. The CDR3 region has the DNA TGTGCCAGCTCAGTCGGGACAGGATACACCGGGGAGCTGTTTTTT. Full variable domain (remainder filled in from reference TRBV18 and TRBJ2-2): NAGVMQNPRHLVRRRGQEARLRCSPMKGHSHVYWYRQLPEEGLKFMVYLQKENIIDESGMPKERFSAEFPKEGPSILRIQQVVRGDSAAYFCASSVGTGYTGELFFGEGSRLTVL.

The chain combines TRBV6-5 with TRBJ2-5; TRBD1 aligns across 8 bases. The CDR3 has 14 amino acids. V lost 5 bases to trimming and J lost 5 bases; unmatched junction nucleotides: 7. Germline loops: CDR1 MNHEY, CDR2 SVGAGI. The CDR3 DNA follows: TGTGCCAGCAGTCCTTCAGGGGGCTATGAGACCCAGTACTTC. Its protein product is CASSPSGGYETQYF.

As DNA, the CDR3 is TGTGCCAGCAGTTTAACAGGCGAGAGGGGCTACACCTTC. It translates to CASSLTGERGYTF. This chain joins TRBV27 and TRBJ1-2; D may be TRBD1 (5 bases). CDR3 length: 13 amino acids. Trimming pared 2 bases from V and 8 bases from J, leaving 12 bases between. CDR1 is MNHEY, CDR2 SMNVEV, per germline (reference sequence).

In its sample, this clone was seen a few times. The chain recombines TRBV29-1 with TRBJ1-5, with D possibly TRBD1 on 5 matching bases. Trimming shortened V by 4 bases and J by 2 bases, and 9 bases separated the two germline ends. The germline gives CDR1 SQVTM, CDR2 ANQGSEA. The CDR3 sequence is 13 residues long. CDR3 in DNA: TGCAGCGTTGGGCAGGGTGGCAATCAGCCCCAGCATTTT. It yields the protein CSVGQGGNQPQHF.

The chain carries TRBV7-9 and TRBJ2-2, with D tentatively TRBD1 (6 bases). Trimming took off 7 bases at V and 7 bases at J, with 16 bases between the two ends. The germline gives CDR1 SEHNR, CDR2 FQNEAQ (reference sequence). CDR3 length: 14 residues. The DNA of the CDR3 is TGTGCCAGCACCTTCGTACAGGGAAACGGGGAGCTGTTTTTT. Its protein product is CASTFVQGNGELFF.

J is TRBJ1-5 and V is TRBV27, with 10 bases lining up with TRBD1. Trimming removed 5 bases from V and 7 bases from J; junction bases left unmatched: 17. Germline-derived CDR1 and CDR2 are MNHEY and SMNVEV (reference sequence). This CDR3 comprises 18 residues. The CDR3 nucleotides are TGTGCCAGCAGTACACGTCACCGGGACAGGGGTGTAGACCAGCCCCAGCATTTT. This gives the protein CASSTRHRDRGVDQPQHF.

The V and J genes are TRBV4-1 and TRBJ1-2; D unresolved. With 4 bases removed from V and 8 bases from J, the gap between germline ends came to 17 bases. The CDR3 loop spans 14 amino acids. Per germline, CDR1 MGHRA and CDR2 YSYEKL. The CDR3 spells CASSPGTRFDGYTF. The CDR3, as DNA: TGCGCCAGCAGCCCCGGAACGAGGTTCGACGGCTACACCTTC.

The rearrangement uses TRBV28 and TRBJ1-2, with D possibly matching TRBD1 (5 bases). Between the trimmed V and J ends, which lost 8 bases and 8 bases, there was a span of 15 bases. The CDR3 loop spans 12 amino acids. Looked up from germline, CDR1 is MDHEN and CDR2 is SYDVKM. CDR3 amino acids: CASVKPGFGYTF. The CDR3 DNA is TGTGCCAGCGTGAAGCCAGGGTTCGGCTACACCTTC.

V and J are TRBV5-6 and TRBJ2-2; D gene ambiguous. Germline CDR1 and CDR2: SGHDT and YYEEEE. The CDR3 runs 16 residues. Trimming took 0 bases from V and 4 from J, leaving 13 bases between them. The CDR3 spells CASSLAGSMGTGELFF. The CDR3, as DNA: TGTGCCAGCAGCTTGGCCGGGTCGATGGGCACCGGGGAGCTGTTTTTT.

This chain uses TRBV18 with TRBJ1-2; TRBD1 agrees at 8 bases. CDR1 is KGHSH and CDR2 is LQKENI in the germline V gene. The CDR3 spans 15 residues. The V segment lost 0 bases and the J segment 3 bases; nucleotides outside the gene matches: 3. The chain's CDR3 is CASSPPGTGYYGYTF. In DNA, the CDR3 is TGTGCCAGCTCACCACCAGGGACAGGTTACTATGGCTACACCTTC.

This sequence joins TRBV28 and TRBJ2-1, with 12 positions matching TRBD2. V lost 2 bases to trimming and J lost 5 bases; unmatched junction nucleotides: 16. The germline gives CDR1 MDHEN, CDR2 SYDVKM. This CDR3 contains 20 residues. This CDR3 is CASSLGVRLAGVRGHNEQFF. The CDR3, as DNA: TGTGCCAGCAGTTTAGGGGTGAGACTAGCGGGAGTCAGAGGACACAATGAGCAGTTCTTC.

The CDR3 protein is CASSSGPASIYEQYF. Here the CDR3 DNA reads TGTGCCAGCAGCTCAGGCCCCGCGTCAATCTACGAGCAGTACTTC. This chain uses TRBV11-2 with TRBJ2-7; D gene ambiguous. CDR3 length: 15 residues. Germline CDR1 reads SGHAT; CDR2 reads FQNNGV. V was pared by 4 bases and J by 3 bases, with 16 bases between.

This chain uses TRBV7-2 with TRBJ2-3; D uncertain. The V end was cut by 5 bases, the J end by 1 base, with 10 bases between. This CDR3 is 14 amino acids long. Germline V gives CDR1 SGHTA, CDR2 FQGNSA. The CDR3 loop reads CASSPSRGTDTQYF. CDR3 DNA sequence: TGTGCCAGCAGCCCTTCCCGGGGCACAGATACGCAGTATTTT.

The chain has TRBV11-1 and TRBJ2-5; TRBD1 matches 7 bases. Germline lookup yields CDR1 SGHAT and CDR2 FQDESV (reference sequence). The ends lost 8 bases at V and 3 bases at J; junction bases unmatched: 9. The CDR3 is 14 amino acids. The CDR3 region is CASHRGQGEETQYF. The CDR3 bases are TGTGCCAGCCACCGAGGTCAGGGGGAAGAGACCCAGTACTTC.

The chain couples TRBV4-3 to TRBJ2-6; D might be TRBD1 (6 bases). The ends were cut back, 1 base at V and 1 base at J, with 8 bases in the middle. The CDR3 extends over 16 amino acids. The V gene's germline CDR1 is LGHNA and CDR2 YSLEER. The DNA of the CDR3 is TGCGCCAGCAGCCAAGGAGGGGGTTCTGGGGCCAACGTCCTGACTTTC. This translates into CASSQGGGSGANVLTF.

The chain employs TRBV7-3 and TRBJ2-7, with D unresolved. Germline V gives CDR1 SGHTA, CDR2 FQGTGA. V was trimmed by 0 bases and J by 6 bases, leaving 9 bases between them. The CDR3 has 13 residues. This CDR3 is CASSLTGSSEQYF. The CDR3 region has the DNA TGTGCCAGCAGCTTAACTGGCAGTTCCGAGCAGTACTTC.

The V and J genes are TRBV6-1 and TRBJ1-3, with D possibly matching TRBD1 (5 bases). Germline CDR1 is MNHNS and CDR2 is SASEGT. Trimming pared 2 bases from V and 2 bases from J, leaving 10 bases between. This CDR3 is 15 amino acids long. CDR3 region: CASSEKGTAGNTIYF. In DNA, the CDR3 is TGTGCCAGCAGTGAAAAAGGGACTGCTGGAAACACCATATATTTT.

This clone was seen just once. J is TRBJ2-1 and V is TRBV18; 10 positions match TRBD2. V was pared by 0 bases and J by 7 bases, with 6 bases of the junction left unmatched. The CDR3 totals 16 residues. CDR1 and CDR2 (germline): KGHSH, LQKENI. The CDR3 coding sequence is TGTGCCAGCTCACCACCGGGCCTAGCGGGGGTTAATGAGCAGTTCTTC. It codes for CASSPPGLAGVNEQFF.

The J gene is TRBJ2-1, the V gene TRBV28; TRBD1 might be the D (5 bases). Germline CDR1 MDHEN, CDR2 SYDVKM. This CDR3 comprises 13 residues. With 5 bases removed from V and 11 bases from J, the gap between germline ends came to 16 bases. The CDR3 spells CASSRASQGKQFF. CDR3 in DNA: TGTGCCAGCAGTCGCGCCAGTCAGGGTAAGCAGTTCTTC.

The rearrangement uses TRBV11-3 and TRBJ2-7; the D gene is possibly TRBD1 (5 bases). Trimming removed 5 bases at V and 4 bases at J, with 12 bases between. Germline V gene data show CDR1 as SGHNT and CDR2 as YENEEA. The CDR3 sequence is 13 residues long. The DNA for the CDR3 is TGTGCCAGCAGCCGAAACAAGGGGTACGAGCAGTACTTC. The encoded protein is CASSRNKGYEQYF.

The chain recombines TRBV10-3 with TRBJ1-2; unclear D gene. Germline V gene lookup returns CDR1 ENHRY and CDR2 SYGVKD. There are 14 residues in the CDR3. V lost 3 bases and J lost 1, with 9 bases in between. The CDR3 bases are TGTGCCATCAGTGACAGGCAGGATAACTATGGCTACACCTTC. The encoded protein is CAISDRQDNYGYTF.